The 25 T cell receptor beta chains presented below share a single source sample, sequenced in a study of blood T cell repertoires in COVID-19. Clones were sequenced by immunoSEQ multiplex PCR, and TCRdb holds only the in-frame ones, with some missing. The sample lists a few hundred thousand clones, approximately 85% occurring once. Sequenced material: peripheral blood. The receptors here all came from a middle-aged man with acute or convalescent COVID-19.

The chain links TRBV28 to TRBJ1-2, with 10 bases identical to TRBD1. J gave up 5 bases and V 8 bases, and 5 bases lay outside the gene matches. The germline V gene has CDR1 MDHEN and CDR2 SYDVKM. This CDR3 region has 13 residues. CDR3 loop: CASRDRGRYGYTF. Written as DNA, the CDR3 is TGTGCCAGCCGGGACAGGGGACGGTATGGCTACACCTTC.

The CDR3, as DNA: TGTGCCTGGGGTGACCAGGGTATTCGGACAGATACGCAGTATTTT. As protein: CAWGDQGIRTDTQYF. V usage is TRBV30 and J usage is TRBJ2-3, with D maybe TRBD1 (5 bases). This CDR3 region has 15 residues. The V gene lost 5 bases and the J gene lost 3 bases, with 18 bases spanning the gap. Germline V gene sequence: CDR1 GTSNPN, CDR2 SVGIG (reference sequence).

The rearrangement joins TRBV27 to TRBJ1-5; tentatively, D is TRBD1 (6 bases). V gave up 3 bases and J gave up 3 bases, with 12 bases separating them. Germline CDR1 and CDR2: MNHEY and SMNVEV (reference sequence). The CDR3 is made up of 15 amino acids. The CDR3 DNA reads as TGTGCCAGCAGTTTGTCAGGGGCCTTCAATCAGCCCCAGCATTTT. Translating gives CASSLSGAFNQPQHF.

The V call is TRBV18, the J call TRBJ1-2; D remains unclear. V lost 3 bases and J lost 4, with 15 bases in between. The CDR3 covers 15 residues. Germline V gives CDR1 KGHSH, CDR2 LQKENI. The CDR3 nucleotides read TGTGCCAGCTCACCGACGGCTACTAACCCCTATGGCTACACCTTC. Protein: CASSPTATNPYGYTF.

V and J are TRBV5-1 and TRBJ1-4; 7 nucleotides agree with TRBD1. CDR3 size: 15 residues. J was trimmed by 7 bases and V by 0 bases; bases with no gene match: 6. CDR1 and CDR2 (germline): SGHRS, YFSETQ. CDR3 sequence: CASSLVSGGGEKLFF. In DNA form, the CDR3 reads TGCGCCAGCAGCTTGGTTTCAGGGGGTGGTGAAAAACTGTTTTTT.

For the CDR3, the DNA is TGCAGCGTTGAAGATGCGCTAAGGGGAAATGAGCAGTTCTTC. Translation gives CSVEDALRGNEQFF. The chain joins TRBV29-1 to TRBJ2-1, with a weak D call TRBD1 (5 bases). CDR1 and CDR2 (germline): SQVTM, ANQGSEA. This CDR3 has 14 amino acids. The V and J ends lost 0 bases and 7 bases respectively, with 13 bases between them.

As to this clone: A read error may produce the germline difference seen at one junction end. The rearrangement joins TRBV6-5 to TRBJ2-1; 7 bases line up with TRBD2. Looked up from germline, CDR1 is MNHEY and CDR2 is SVGAGI. This CDR3 is built from 14 residues. CDR3 protein: CASSPGEGKKYKVF. Here the CDR3 DNA reads TGTGCCAGCAGTCCGGGGGAGGGGAAAAAGTATAAGGTCTTC.

The rearrangement joins TRBV19 to TRBJ1-6; no reliable D call. The CDR3 length is 15 residues. The germline gives CDR1 LNHDA, CDR2 SQIVND (reference sequence). V lost 3 bases and J lost 10, with 16 bases in between. This CDR3 reads CASSIGSGANSPLHF. CDR3 in DNA: TGTGCCAGTAGTATCGGGAGCGGCGCTAACTCACCCCTCCACTTT. Full variable domain (outside the CDR3, taken from reference TRBV19 and TRBJ1-6): DGGITQSPKYLFRKEGQNVTLSCEQNLNHDAMYWYRQDPGQGLRLIYYSQIVNDFQKGDIAEGYSVSREKKESFPLTVTSAQKNPTAFYLCASSIGSGANSPLHFGNGTRLTVT.

The chain carries TRBV5-1 and TRBJ1-4; possibly TRBD1 for D (5 bases). Trimming removed 4 bases from V and 8 bases from J, with 15 bases in between. This CDR3 region has 14 residues. CDR1 SGHRS and CDR2 YFSETQ come from the germline V gene. The CDR3 here is CASSPDNRGEKLFF. The CDR3, as DNA: TGCGCCAGCAGCCCGGACAACCGTGGGGAAAAACTGTTTTTT.

The V call is TRBV30, the J call TRBJ2-7; 7 bases map to TRBD1. With 2 bases clipped from V and 3 bases from J, the junction kept 7 bases outside the gene matches. The CDR3 totals 14 residues. Germline V gene data show CDR1 as GTSNPN and CDR2 as SVGIG (reference sequence). The CDR3 spells CAWSMDRKNYEQYF. CDR3 nucleotides: TGTGCCTGGAGTATGGACAGGAAAAACTACGAGCAGTACTTC.

The chain carries TRBV4-1 and TRBJ2-1; TRBD2 agrees at 11 bases. Trimming cost V 3 bases and J 0 bases; bases outside gene matches: 4. Looked up from germline, CDR1 is MGHRA and CDR2 is YSYEKL. The length of the CDR3 is 17 residues. CDR3 DNA: TGCGCCAGCAGCCAGGGACTAGCGGTCAGCTCCTACAATGAGCAGTTCTTC. Translation gives CASSQGLAVSSYNEQFF.

J is TRBJ2-5 and V is TRBV10-3, with 7 bases lining up with TRBD1. Trimming removed 10 bases from V and 1 base from J; junction bases left unmatched: 6. The CDR3 extends over 13 amino acids. Germline loops: CDR1 ENHRY, CDR2 SYGVKD. CDR3 sequence reads: CATHRGPQETQYF. CDR3 nucleotide sequence: TGTGCCACACACAGGGGACCCCAAGAGACCCAGTACTTC.

The V and J genes are TRBV7-2 and TRBJ1-6; 9 nucleotides match TRBD1. The ends lost 5 bases at V and 6 bases at J; junction bases unmatched: 5. The germline V gene has CDR1 SGHTA and CDR2 FQGNSA. The CDR3 is made up of 15 amino acids. The CDR3 sequence is CASSPGTGINSPLHF. CDR3 DNA: TGTGCCAGCAGCCCCGGGACAGGGATTAATTCACCCCTCCACTTT.

The chain combines TRBV6-5 with TRBJ1-6, with 8 bases aligning to TRBD1. V lost 0 bases and J lost 6; bases outside the gene matches: 4. This CDR3 has 16 residues. Germline V gene data show CDR1 as MNHEY and CDR2 as SVGAGI. CDR3 bases: TGTGCCAGCAGTTACTCGGGACAGGCTTCTAATTCACCCCTCCACTTT. Protein product: CASSYSGQASNSPLHF.

This clone has just a few counts. The chain recombines TRBV10-3 with TRBJ1-1; D ambiguous. This CDR3 comprises 14 residues. Deletions cut 0 bases from V and 11 bases from J, with 16 bases between. CDR1 is ENHRY, CDR2 SYGVKD, per germline. The CDR3 coding sequence is TGTGCCATCAGTGAGTCCGGGAGTCCCCTCGGCGCTTTCTTT. Translated, it gives CAISESGSPLGAFF.

This sequence joins TRBV24-1 and TRBJ2-1, with 9 bases that match TRBD1. The CDR3 sequence is 13 residues long. Trimming took 9 bases from V and 8 from J; bases not matched to a gene: 7. Germline loops: CDR1 KGHDR, CDR2 SFDVKD. The CDR3 region has the DNA TGTGCCACCGGGACAGGGAATAGCTATGAGCAGTTCTTC. Protein: CATGTGNSYEQFF.

CDR3 region: CATSEPGEVDPRRNVLTF. The CDR3 DNA reads as TGTGCCACCAGTGAGCCTGGCGAGGTGGATCCTCGAAGGAACGTCCTGACTTTC. V is TRBV24-1 and J is TRBJ2-6, with D hard to call. The CDR3 has 18 residues. Germline V lookup: CDR1 KGHDR, CDR2 SFDVKD. V lost 4 bases and J 10 bases, leaving 25 bases between the germline ends.

This rearrangement joins TRBV19 to TRBJ2-7, with 8 positions matching TRBD1. The germline CDR1 and CDR2 sequences are LNHDA and SQIVND (reference sequence). The trim removed 2 bases at V and 6 bases at J, leaving 9 bases unmatched. CDR3 length equals 15 residues. CDR3 nucleotides: TGTGCCAGTAGTATAAAAACCCAGGGGGCAGGCGAGCAGTACTTC. Translated, it gives CASSIKTQGAGEQYF. The full variable domain, with the rest looked up from reference TRBV19 and TRBJ2-7, is DGGITQSPKYLFRKEGQNVTLSCEQNLNHDAMYWYRQDPGQGLRLIYYSQIVNDFQKGDIAEGYSVSREKKESFPLTVTSAQKNPTAFYLCASSIKTQGAGEQYFGPGTRLTVT.

The gene calls are TRBV28 and TRBJ2-7; 8 positions match TRBD1. Trimming at V came to 5 bases and at J to 3 bases, leaving 3 bases not matched to a gene. From germline, CDR1 is MDHEN and CDR2 SYDVKM. CDR3 length: 13 amino acids. This CDR3 is CASSRGQGYEQYF. The CDR3, as DNA: TGTGCCAGCAGTCGCGGACAGGGCTACGAGCAGTACTTC.

The CDR3 region is CASSQGAGNTEAFF. The CDR3 DNA reads TGTGCCAGCAGCCAAGGAGCGGGGAACACTGAAGCTTTCTTT. The chain uses TRBV3-1 (or the pseudogene TRBV3-2) and TRBJ1-1, with D unresolved. V lost 1 base to trimming and J lost 1 base, with 7 bases between them. The germline gives CDR1 LGHDT, CDR2 YNNKEL (reference sequence). This CDR3 has 14 residues.

This clone was recorded only once. The V call is TRBV2, the J call TRBJ2-7, with TRBD1 identical over 8 bases. The trim removed 6 bases at V and 1 base at J, leaving 8 bases unmatched. The germline CDR1 and CDR2 sequences are SNHLY and FYNNEI. The CDR3 sequence is 15 residues long. The CDR3 here is CASSGQGNLSYEQYF. CDR3 DNA: TGTGCCAGCAGCGGACAGGGAAACCTTTCCTACGAGCAGTACTTC.

The V and J genes are TRBV3-1 (or the pseudogene TRBV3-2) and TRBJ2-7; possible D gene TRBD1, 6 bases. Germline CDR1 reads LGHDT; CDR2 reads YNNKEL (reference sequence). V shed 4 bases and J shed 1 base, with 11 bases lying between them. This CDR3 comprises 14 residues. The CDR3 loop reads CASSPRQVSYEQYF. CDR3 DNA sequence: TGTGCCAGCAGCCCTAGACAGGTTTCCTACGAGCAGTACTTC.

The chain employs TRBV7-3 and TRBJ2-2; D is uncertain. The length of the CDR3 is 14 residues. The ends were cut back, 1 base at V and 2 bases at J, with 5 bases in the middle. Germline loops: CDR1 SGHTA, CDR2 FQGTGA. Here the CDR3 reads CASSLSGNTGELFF. The CDR3, as DNA: TGTGCCAGCAGCTTAAGCGGAAACACCGGGGAGCTGTTTTTT.

The chain carries TRBV6-1 and TRBJ1-3, with no clear D. V lost 1 base and J 11 bases, leaving 15 bases between the germline ends. Looked up from germline, CDR1 is MNHNS and CDR2 is SASEGT. The CDR3 runs to 14 residues. The CDR3 nucleotides read TGTGCCAGCAGTGAAGAGGTTGGGGAGACGGCCATATATTTT. Translating gives CASSEEVGETAIYF.

The chain combines TRBV5-4 with TRBJ2-1; D unresolved. V was shortened by 5 bases and J by 0 bases, with 6 bases between the two germline ends. Germline-derived CDR1 and CDR2 are SGHNT and YYREEE (reference sequence). The CDR3 has 13 residues. The CDR3 loop reads CASRADSYNEQFF. The CDR3 region has the DNA TGTGCCAGCAGGGCAGACTCCTACAATGAGCAGTTCTTC. The whole variable domain, filled in from reference TRBV5-4 and TRBJ2-1, reads ETGVTQSPTHLIKTRGQQVTLRCSSQSGHNTVSWYQQALGQGPQFIFQYYREEENGRGNFPPRFSGLQFPNYSSELNVNALELDDSALYLCASRADSYNEQFFGPGTRLTVL.